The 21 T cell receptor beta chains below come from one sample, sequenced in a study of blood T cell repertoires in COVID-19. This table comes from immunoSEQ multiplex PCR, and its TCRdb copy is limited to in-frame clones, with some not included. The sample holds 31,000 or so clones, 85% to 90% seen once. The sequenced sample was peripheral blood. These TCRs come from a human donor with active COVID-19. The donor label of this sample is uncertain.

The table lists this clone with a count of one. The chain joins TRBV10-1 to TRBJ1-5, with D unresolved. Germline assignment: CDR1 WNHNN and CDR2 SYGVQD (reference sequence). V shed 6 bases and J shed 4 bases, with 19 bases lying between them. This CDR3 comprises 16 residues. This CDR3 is CASRDFTRDFNQPQHF. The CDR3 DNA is TGCGCCAGCAGGGACTTCACAAGGGATTTTAATCAGCCCCAGCATTTT.

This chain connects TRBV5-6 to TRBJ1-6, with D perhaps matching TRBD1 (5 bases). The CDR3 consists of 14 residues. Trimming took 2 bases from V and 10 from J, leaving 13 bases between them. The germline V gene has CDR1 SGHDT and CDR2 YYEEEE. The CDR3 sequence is CASSFGAGRSPLHF. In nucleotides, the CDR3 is TGTGCCAGCAGCTTCGGTGCAGGGCGCTCACCCCTCCACTTT.

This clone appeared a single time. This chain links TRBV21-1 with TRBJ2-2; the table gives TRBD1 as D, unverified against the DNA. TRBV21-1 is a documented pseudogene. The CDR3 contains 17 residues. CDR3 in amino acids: CASSANLGQPNTGELFF. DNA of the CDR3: TGTGCCAGCAGCGCAAATTTGGGACAGCCGAACACCGGGGAGCTGTTTTTT.

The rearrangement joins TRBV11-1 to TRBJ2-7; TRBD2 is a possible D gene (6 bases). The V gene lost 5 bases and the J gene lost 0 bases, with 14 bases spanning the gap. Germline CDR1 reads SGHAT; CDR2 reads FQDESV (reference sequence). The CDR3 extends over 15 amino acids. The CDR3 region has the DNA TGTGCCAGCAGCCGTAGCGGAAGGAGCTCCTACGAGCAGTACTTC. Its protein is CASSRSGRSSYEQYF.

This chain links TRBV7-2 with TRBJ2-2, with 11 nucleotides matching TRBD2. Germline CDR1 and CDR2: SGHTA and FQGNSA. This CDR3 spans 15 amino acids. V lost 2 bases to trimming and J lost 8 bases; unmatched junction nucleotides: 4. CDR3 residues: CASSLRTSGRGELFF. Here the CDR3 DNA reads TGTGCCAGCAGCTTACGCACTAGCGGGAGAGGGGAGCTGTTTTTT.

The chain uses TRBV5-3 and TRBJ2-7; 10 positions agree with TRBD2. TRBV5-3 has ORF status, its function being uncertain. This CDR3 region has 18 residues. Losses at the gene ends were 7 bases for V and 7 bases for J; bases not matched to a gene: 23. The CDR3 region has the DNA TGTGCCAGAGCTACCGGGCGAACAGGAGCGGGAGGGCCTAGGGAGCAGTACTTC. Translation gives CARATGRTGAGGPREQYF.

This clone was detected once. CDR3 loop: CASSQGAGGLTGELFF. The CDR3 DNA reads TGTGCCAGCAGCCAAGGTGCGGGGGGCCTCACCGGGGAGCTGTTTTTT. The rearrangement links TRBV5-4 to TRBJ2-2, with 8 bases fitting TRBD2. V was pared by 4 bases and J by 4 bases, with 9 bases of the junction left unmatched. The length of the CDR3 is 16 residues. Germline V gene sequence: CDR1 SGHNT, CDR2 YYREEE (reference sequence). Drawing the rest from reference TRBV5-4 and TRBJ2-2, the complete variable domain is ETGVTQSPTHLIKTRGQQVTLRCSSQSGHNTVSWYQQALGQGPQFIFQYYREEENGRGNFPPRFSGLQFPNYSSELNVNALELDDSALYLCASSQGAGGLTGELFFGEGSRLTVL.

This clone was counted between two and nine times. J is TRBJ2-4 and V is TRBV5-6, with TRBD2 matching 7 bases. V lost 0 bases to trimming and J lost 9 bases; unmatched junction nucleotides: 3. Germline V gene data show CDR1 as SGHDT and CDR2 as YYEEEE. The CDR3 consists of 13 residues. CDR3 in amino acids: CASSLVGGGIQYF. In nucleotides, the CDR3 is TGTGCCAGCAGCTTGGTAGGCGGGGGCATTCAGTACTTC.

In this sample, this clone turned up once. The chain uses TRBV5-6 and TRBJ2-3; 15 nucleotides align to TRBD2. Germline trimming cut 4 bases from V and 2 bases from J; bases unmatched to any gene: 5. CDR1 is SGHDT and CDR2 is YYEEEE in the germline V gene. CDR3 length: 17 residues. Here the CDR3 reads CASSPGLAGGYTDTQYF. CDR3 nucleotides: TGTGCCAGCAGCCCGGGACTAGCGGGGGGTTACACAGATACGCAGTATTTT.

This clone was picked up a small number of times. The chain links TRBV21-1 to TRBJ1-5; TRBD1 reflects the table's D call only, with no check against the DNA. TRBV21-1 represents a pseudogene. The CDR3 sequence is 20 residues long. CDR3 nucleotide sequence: TGTGCCAGCAGCACACTTTACAGGGACGAAAAATGGGATAGCAATCAGCCCCAGCATTTT. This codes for CASSTLYRDEKWDSNQPQHF.

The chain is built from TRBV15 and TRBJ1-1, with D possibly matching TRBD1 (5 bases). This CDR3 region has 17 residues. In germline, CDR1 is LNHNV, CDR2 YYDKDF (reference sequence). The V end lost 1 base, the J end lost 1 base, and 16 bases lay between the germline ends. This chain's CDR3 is CATSRGRSRGENTEAFF. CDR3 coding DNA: TGTGCCACCAGCAGAGGGCGATCGCGGGGGGAGAACACTGAAGCTTTCTTT.

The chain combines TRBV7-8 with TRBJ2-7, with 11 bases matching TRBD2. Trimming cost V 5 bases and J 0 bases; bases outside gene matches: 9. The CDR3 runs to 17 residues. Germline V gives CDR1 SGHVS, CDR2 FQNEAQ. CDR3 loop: CASSGMTSGMLSYEQYF. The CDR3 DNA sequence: TGTGCCAGCAGCGGAATGACTAGCGGGATGCTCTCCTACGAGCAGTACTTC.

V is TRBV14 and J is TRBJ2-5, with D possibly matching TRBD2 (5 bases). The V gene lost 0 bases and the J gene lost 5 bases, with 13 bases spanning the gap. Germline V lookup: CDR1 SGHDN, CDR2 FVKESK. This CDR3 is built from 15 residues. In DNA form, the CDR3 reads TGTGCCAGCAGCCAAGATTCCGGGGTATGGGAGACCCAGTACTTC. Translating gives CASSQDSGVWETQYF.

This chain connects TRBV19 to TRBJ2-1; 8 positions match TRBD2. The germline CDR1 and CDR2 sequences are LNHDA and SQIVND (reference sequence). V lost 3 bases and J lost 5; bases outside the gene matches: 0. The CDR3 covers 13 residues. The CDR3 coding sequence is TGTGCCAGTAGTATGACTAGCGACAATGAGCAGTTCTTC. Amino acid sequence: CASSMTSDNEQFF.

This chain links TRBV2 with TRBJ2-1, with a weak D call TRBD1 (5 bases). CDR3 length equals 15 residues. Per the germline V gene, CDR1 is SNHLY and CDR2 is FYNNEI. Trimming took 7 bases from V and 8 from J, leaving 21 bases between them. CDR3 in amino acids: CASTPRPTATHEQFF. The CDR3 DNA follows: TGTGCCAGCACACCAAGACCGACAGCGACCCATGAGCAGTTCTTC.

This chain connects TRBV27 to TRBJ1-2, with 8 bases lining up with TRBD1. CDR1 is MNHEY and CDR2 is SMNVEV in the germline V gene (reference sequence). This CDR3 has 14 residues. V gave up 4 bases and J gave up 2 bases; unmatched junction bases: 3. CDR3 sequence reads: CASSSGTGNYGYTF. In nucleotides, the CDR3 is TGTGCCAGCAGTTCGGGGACAGGAAACTATGGCTACACCTTC.

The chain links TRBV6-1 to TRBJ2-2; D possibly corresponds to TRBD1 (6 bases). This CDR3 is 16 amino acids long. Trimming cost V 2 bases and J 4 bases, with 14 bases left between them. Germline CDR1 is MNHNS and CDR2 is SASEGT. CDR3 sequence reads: CASSEFEQGSTGELFF. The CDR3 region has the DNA TGTGCCAGCAGTGAATTCGAACAGGGTAGCACCGGGGAGCTGTTTTTT.

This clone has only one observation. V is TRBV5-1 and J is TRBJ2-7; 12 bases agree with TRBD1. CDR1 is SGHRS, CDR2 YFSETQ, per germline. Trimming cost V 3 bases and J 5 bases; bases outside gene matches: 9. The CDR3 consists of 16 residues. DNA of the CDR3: TGCGCCAGCAGCTCGGGGACAGGGGGCGTTTTAGACGAGCAGTACTTC. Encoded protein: CASSSGTGGVLDEQYF.

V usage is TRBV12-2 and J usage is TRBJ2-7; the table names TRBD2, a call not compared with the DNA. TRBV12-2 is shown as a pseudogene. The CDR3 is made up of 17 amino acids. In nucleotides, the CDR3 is TGTGCAAGTCGCTTAGGGGTGGGGCGGAGGGGCCTCTACGAGCAGTACTTC. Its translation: CASRLGVGRRGLYEQYF.

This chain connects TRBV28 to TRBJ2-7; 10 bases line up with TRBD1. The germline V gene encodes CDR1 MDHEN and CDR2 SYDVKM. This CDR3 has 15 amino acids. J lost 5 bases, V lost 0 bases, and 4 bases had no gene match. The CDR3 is CASSLWTTGGNEQYF. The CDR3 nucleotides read TGTGCCAGCAGTTTATGGACGACAGGGGGCAACGAGCAGTACTTC.

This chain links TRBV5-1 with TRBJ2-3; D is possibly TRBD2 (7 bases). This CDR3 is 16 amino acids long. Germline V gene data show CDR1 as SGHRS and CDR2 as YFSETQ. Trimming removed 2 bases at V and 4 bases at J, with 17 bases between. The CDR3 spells CASSFGGTGGSDTQYF. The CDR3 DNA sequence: TGCGCCAGCAGCTTTGGAGGGACGGGGGGCTCAGATACGCAGTATTTT.